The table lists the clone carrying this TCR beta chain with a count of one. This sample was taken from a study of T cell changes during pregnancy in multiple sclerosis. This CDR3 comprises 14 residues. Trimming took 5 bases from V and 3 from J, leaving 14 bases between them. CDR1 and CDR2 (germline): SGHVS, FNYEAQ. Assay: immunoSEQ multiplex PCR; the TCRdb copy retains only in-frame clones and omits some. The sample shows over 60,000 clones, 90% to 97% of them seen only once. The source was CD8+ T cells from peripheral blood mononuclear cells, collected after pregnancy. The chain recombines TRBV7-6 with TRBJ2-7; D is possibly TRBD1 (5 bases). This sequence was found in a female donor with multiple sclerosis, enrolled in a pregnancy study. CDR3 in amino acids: CASSPGTGLYEQYF. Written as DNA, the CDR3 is TGTGCCAGCAGCCCCGGCACAGGCCTCTACGAGCAGTACTTC.